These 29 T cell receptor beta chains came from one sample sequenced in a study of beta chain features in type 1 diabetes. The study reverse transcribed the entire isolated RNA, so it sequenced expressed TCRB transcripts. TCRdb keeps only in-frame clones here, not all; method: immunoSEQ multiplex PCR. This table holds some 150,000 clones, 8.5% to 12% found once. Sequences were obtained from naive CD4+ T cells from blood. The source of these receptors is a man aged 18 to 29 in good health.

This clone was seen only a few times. The chain's CDR3 is CASSLGLAGAATDTQYF. The CDR3 DNA follows: TGTGCCAGCAGCCTGGGACTAGCGGGGGCCGCGACAGATACGCAGTATTTT. V and J are TRBV11-2 and TRBJ2-3; 14 bases line up with TRBD2. Germline V CDR1 and CDR2: SGHAT, FQNNGV. The CDR3 runs to 17 residues. V trimming: 5 bases; J trimming: 3 bases; junction bases outside the gene matches: 7.

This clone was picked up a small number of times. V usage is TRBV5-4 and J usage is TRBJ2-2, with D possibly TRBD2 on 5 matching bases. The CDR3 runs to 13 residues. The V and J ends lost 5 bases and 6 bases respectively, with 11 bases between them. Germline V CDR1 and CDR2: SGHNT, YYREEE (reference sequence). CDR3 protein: CASSSREPGELFF. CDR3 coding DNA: TGTGCCAGCAGTTCTCGGGAACCCGGGGAGCTGTTTTTT.

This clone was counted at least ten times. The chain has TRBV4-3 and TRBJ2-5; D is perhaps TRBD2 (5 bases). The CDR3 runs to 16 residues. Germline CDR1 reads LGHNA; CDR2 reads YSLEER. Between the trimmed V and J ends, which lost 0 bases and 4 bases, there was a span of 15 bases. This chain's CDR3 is CASSQEFIAGGETQYF. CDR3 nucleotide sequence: TGCGCCAGCAGCCAAGAATTCATCGCGGGTGGAGAGACCCAGTACTTC.

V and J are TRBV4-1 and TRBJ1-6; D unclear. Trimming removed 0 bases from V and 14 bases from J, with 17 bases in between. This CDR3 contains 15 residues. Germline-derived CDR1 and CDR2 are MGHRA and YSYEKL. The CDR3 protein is CASSQERTVMRALHF. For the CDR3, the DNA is TGCGCCAGCAGCCAAGAGCGAACGGTGATGAGGGCCCTCCACTTT.

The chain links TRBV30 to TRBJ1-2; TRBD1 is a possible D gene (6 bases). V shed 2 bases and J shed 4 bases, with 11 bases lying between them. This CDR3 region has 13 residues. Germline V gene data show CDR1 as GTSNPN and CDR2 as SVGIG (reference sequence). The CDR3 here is CAWSTGGGYGYTF. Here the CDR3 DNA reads TGTGCCTGGAGTACTGGGGGCGGCTATGGCTACACCTTC.

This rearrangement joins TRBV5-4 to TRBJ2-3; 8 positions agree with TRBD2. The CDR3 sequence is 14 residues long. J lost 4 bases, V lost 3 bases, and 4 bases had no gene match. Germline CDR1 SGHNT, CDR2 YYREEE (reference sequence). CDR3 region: CASSSGGQSDTQYF. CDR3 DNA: TGTGCCAGCAGCTCGGGGGGGCAGTCAGATACGCAGTATTTT.

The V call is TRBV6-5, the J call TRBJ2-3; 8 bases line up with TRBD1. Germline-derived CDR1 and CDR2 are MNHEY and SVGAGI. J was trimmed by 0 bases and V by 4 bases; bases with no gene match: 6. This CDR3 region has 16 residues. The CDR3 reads CASSFDQGASTDTQYF. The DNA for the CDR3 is TGTGCCAGCAGTTTTGACCAGGGGGCTAGCACAGATACGCAGTATTTT.

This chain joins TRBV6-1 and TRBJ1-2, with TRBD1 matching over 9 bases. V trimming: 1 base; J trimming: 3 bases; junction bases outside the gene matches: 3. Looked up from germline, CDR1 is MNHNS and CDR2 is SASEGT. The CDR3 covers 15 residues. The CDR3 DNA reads TGTGCCAGCAGTGAAGGGAGGACAGGGGACTATGGCTACACCTTC. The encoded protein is CASSEGRTGDYGYTF.

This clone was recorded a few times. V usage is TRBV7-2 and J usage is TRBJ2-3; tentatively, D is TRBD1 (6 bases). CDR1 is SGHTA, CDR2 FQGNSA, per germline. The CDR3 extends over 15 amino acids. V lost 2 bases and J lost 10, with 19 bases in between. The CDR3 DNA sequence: TGTGCCAGCAGCTTAATTGCCCTCGCCGGACAGCCGCAGTATTTT. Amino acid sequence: CASSLIALAGQPQYF.

For the CDR3, the DNA is TGTGCCTGGGACAGGGATAACACTGAAGCTTTCTTT. This translates into CAWDRDNTEAFF. The V gene is TRBV30, the J gene TRBJ1-1; 7 positions match TRBD1. Germline V gene lookup returns CDR1 GTSNPN and CDR2 SVGIG (reference sequence). The J segment lost 2 bases and the V segment lost 5 bases, leaving 2 bases of the junction unmatched. CDR3 length equals 12 residues.

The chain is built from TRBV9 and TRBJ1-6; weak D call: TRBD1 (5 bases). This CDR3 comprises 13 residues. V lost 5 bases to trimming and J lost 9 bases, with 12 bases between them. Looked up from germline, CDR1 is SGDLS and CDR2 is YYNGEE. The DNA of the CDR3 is TGTGCCAGCAGTCGAGGGGAGGGTTCACCCCTCCACTTT. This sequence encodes CASSRGEGSPLHF.

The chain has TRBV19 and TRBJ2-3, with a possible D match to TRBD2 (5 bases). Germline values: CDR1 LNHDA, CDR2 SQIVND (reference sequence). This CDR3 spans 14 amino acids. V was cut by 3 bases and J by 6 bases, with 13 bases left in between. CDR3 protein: CASSINPGEDTQYF. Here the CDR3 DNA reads TGTGCCAGTAGTATTAATCCTGGGGAGGATACGCAGTATTTT.

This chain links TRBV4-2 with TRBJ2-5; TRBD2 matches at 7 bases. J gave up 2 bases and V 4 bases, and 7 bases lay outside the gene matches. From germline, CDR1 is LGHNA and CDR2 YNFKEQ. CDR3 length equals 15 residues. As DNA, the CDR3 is TGTGCCAGCAGCCGAGCGACTAGCTCTCAAGAGACCCAGTACTTC. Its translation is CASSRATSSQETQYF.

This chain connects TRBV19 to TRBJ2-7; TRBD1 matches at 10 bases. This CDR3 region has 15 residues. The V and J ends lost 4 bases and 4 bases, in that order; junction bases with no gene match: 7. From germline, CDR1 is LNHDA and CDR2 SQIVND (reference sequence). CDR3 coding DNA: TGTGCCAGTAGTACCCCCGGGACAGGGGAATACGAGCAGTACTTC. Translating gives CASSTPGTGEYEQYF.

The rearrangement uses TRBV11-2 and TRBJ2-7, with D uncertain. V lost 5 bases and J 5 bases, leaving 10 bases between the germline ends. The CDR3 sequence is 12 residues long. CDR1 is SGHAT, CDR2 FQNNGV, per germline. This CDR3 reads CASSPRHNEQYF. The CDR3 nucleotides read TGTGCCAGCAGCCCAAGACATAACGAGCAGTACTTC.

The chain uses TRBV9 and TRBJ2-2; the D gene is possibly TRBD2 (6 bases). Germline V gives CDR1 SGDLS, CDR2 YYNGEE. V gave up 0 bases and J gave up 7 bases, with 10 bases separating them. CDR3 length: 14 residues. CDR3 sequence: CASSVAGVVGELFF. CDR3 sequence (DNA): TGTGCCAGCAGCGTAGCGGGAGTTGTCGGGGAGCTGTTTTTT.

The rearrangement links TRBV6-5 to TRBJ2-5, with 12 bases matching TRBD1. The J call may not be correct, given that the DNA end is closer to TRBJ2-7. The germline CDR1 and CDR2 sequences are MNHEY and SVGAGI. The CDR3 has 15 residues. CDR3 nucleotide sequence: TGTGCCAGCAGCCAAGGGACAGGGGGCCTCTACGAGCAGTACTTC. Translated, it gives CASSQGTGGLYEQYF.

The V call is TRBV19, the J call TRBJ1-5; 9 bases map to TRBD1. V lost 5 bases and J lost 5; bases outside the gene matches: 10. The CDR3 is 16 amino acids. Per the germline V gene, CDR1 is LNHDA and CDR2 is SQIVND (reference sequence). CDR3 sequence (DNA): TGTGCCAGTAGTCCCACGGGGACAGGGCGGGATCAGCCCCAGCATTTT. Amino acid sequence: CASSPTGTGRDQPQHF.

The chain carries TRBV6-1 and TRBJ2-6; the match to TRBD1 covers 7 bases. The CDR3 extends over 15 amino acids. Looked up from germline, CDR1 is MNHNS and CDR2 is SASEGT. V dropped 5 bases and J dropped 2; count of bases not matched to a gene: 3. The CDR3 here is CASSKTGAGANVLTF. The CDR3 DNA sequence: TGTGCCAGCAGTAAAACAGGGGCTGGGGCCAACGTCCTGACTTTC.

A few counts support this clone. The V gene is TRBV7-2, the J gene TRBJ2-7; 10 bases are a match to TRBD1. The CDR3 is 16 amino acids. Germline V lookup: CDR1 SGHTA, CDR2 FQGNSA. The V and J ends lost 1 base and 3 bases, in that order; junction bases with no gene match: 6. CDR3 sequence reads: CASSLDLGQGIYEQYF. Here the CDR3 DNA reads TGTGCCAGCAGCTTAGATTTGGGACAGGGGATCTACGAGCAGTACTTC.

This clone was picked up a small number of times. Written as DNA, the CDR3 is TGTGCCAGCAGTTACAGGGGAGGATACGAGCAGTACTTC. Translated, it gives CASSYRGGYEQYF. The gene calls are TRBV6-6 and TRBJ2-7, with a weak D call TRBD2 (6 bases). Germline V lookup: CDR1 MNHNY, CDR2 SVGAGI (reference sequence). The V end lost 2 bases, the J end lost 4 bases, and 9 bases lay between the germline ends. This CDR3 region has 13 residues.

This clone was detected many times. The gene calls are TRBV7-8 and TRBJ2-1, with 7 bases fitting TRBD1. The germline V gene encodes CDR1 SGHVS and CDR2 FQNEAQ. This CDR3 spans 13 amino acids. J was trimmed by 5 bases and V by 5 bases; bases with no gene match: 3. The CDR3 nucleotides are TGTGCCAGCAGCGAGGGACAGAACAATGAGCAGTTCTTC. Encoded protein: CASSEGQNNEQFF. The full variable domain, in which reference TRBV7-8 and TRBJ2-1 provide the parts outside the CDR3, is GAGVSQSPRYKVAKRGQDVALRCDPISGHVSLFWYQQALGQGPEFLTYFQNEAQLDKSGLPSDRFFAERPEGSVSTLKIQRTQQEDSAVYLCASSEGQNNEQFFGPGTRLTVL.

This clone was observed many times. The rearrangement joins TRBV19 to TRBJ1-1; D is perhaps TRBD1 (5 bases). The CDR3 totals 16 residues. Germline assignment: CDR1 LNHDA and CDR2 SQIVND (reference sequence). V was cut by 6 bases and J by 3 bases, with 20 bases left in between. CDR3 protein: CASSPTVPGSDTEAFF. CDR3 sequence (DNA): TGTGCCAGTAGCCCGACAGTTCCAGGATCGGACACTGAAGCTTTCTTT.

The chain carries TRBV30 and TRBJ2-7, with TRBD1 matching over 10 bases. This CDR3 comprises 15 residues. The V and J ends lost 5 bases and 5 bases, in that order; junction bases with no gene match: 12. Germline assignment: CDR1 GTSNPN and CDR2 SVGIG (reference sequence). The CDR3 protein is CAWGPLGQGGNEQYF. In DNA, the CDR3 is TGTGCCTGGGGCCCTCTCGGACAGGGGGGGAACGAGCAGTACTTC.

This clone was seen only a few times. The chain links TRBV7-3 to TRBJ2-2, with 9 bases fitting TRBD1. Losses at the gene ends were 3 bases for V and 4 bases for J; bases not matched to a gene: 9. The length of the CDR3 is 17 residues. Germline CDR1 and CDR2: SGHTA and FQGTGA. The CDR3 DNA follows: TGTGCCAGCAGCTTCGTGGGGGGACAGGGTTCCACCGGGGAGCTGTTTTTT. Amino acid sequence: CASSFVGGQGSTGELFF.

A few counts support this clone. CDR3 in amino acids: CASSLRGTGRDGYTF. CDR3 nucleotides: TGTGCCAGCAGTTTAAGAGGGACAGGCCGGGATGGCTACACCTTC. This chain links TRBV27 with TRBJ1-2; TRBD1 matches at 8 bases. The CDR3 is made up of 15 amino acids. The junction had 8 bases not matched to a gene; V was cut back by 2 bases and J by 6 bases. Germline V CDR1 and CDR2: MNHEY, SMNVEV (reference sequence).

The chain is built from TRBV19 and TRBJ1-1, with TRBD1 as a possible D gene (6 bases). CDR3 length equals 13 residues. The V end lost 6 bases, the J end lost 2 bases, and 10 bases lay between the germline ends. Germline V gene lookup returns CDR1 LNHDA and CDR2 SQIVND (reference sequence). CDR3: CASRGHINTEAFF. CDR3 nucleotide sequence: TGTGCCAGTAGGGGACACATAAACACTGAAGCTTTCTTT.

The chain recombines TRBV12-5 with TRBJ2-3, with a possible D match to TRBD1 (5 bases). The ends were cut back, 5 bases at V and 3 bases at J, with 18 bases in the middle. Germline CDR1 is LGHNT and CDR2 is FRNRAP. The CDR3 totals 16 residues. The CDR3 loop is CASGPPLGRVTDTQYF. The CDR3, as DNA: TGTGCTAGTGGTCCGCCTCTGGGCAGGGTTACAGATACGCAGTATTTT. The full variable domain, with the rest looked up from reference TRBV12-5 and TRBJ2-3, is DARVTQTPRHKVTEMGQEVTMRCQPILGHNTVFWYRQTMMQGLELLAYFRNRAPLDDSGMPKDRFSAEMPDATLATLKIQPSEPRDSAVYFCASGPPLGRVTDTQYFGPGTRLTVL.

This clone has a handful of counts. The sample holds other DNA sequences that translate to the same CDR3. The DNA for the CDR3 is TGTGCCAGCAGCCCGGACAGGGGGTCCTACAATGAGCAGTTCTTC. Translated: CASSPDRGSYNEQFF. V gene TRBV7-2 combines with J gene TRBJ2-1; TRBD1 agrees at 10 bases. The germline gives CDR1 SGHTA, CDR2 FQGNSA. CDR3 length equals 15 residues. V gave up 5 bases and J gave up 1 base; unmatched junction bases: 2.